The sequence of this T cell receptor beta chain was determined in a study of Ad26.COV2.S vaccination and SARS-CoV-2 variants. Study in general: Participants got Ad26.COV2.S intramuscularly, once or twice 56 days apart.

The sample's treatment: some 20 received Ad26.COV2.S at low or high dose, single or two shots; roughly five received placebo; per-sample allocation not given. The samples were gathered on day 63 after the first injection of vaccine or placebo. Looked up from germline, CDR1 is MNHEY and CDR2 is SVGEGT. The CDR3 runs to 14 residues. Between the trimmed V and J ends, which lost 8 bases and 7 bases, there was a span of 15 bases. Sequenced by immunoSEQ multiplex PCR; TCRdb stores in-frame clones only, minus some. The sample has about 280,000 clones; more than 75% are singletons. The sample consisted of peripheral blood, taken in a trial of Ad26.COV2.S vaccine versus placebo. This chain uses TRBV6-2 or TRBV6-3 with TRBJ1-6; D remains unclear. The TCR comes from a person aged 18 to 65 who received the Ad26.COV2.S COVID-19 vaccine or a placebo. The CDR3 region is CASCPRNLNSPLHF. The CDR3, as DNA: TGTGCCAGCTGCCCACGGAACCTGAATTCACCCCTCCACTTT.